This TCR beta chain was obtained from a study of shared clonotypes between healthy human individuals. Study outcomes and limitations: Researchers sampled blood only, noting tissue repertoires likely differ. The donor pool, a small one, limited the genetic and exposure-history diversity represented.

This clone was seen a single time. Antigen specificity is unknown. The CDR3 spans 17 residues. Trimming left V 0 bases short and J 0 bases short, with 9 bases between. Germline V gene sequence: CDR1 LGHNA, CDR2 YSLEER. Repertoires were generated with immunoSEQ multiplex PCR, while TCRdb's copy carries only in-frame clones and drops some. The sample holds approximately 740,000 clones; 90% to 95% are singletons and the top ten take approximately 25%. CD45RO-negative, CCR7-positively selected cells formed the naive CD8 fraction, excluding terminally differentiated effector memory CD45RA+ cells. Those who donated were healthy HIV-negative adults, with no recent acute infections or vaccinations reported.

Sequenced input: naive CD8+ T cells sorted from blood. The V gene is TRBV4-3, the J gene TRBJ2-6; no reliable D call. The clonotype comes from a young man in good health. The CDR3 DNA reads TGCGCCAGCAGCCAAGATCTGATCAGCTCTGGGGCCAACGTCCTGACTTTC. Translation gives CASSQDLISSGANVLTF.